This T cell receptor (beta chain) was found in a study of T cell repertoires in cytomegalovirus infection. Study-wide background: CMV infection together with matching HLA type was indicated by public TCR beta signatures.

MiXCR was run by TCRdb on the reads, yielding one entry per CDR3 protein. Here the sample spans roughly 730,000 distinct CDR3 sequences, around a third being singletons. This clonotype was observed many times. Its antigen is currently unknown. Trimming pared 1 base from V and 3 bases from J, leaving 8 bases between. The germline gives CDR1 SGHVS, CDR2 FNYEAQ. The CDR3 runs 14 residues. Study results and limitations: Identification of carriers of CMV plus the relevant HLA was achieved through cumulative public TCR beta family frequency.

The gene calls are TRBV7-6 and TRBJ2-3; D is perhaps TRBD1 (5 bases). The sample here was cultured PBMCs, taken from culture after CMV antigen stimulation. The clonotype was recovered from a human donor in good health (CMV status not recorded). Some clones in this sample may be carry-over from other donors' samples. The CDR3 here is CASSLGRQTDTQYF. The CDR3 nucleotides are TGTGCCAGCAGCTTAGGGAGACAGACAGATACGCAGTATTTT.